The present T cell receptor beta chain was sequenced within a study of cytomegalovirus exposure and HLA in healthy donors. Turning to this clone: Its specificity is not known.

Study-wide findings and caveats: Later examination showed HLA-associated TCR beta chains had greater clonal expansion than equally common others. Most TCR beta V segments were productive about 90% or about 30% of the time in an earlier analysis. Altogether, 164 TCR beta chains were recorded as cytomegalovirus-associated. It was only CMV serostatus that was available as immune exposure information.

This CDR3 has 16 residues. Trimming pared 5 bases from V and 4 bases from J, leaving 17 bases between. Germline CDR1 is LNHDA and CDR2 is SQIVND (reference sequence). This PCR relied on a set of 60 Vbeta primers and 13 Jbeta primers. The protocol was immunoSEQ multiplex PCR, while the TCRdb copy is restricted to in-frame clones and leaves out a portion. The table shows under 150,000 clones, with about 78% occurring only once. The sample consisted of PBMCs. This TCR was sampled from a middle-aged man in good health and CMV-seropositive. The chain combines TRBV19 with TRBJ2-2, with D tentatively TRBD1 (5 bases). The DNA of the CDR3 is TGTGCCAGTAGTGCGACAGTAGCCTCTCTCACCGGGGAGCTGTTTTTT. This codes for CASSATVASLTGELFF.